This is a list of T cell receptor beta chains from one sample in a study of T cell repertoires in aging, cancer and after chemotherapy. TCRdb called the multiplex PCR reads again in MiXCR, with one record for every CDR3 protein. The profile shows thousands of distinct CDR3 sequences, 50% to 55% of them singletons. The material sequenced was blood. The receptor source for this set is a human donor with a solid tumor. The CDR3 runs from the conserved cysteine through the conserved F or W. A D gene is named only where the DNA matches it firmly. Rows may omit the clone size; those that give it use once, few, many or a size class.

V gene,clone size,D gene,J gene,CDR3 DNA,CDR3 protein
TRBV6-4,-,TRBD2,TRBJ2-2,TGTGCCAGCAGTGGGACTAGCGGGGACACCGGGGAGCTGTTTTTT,CASSGTSGDTGELFF
TRBV28,-,-,TRBJ2-4,TGTGCCAGCAGTTTTGGCAGTCAAAGGGGAAACATTCAGTACTTC,CASSFGSQRGNIQYF
TRBV20-1,-,TRBD1,TRBJ1-1,TGCAGTGCCTTTCCGGGACAGGGGGCTGAAGCTTTCTTT,CSAFPGQGAEAFF
TRBV19,-,-,TRBJ2-7,TGTGCCAGTAGTGATGGCAGGGTACGCGAGCAGTACTTC,CASSDGRVREQYF
TRBV4-3,-,-,TRBJ2-1,TGCGCCAGCAGCCAAGTGGGTTACAATGAGCAGTTCTTC,CASSQVGYNEQFF
TRBV28,-,-,TRBJ2-7,TGTGCCAGCACCTACCTCCCTCGGGGATCCTACGAGCAGTACTTC,CASTYLPRGSYEQYF
TRBV20-1,-,TRBD1,TRBJ2-7,TGCAGTGCTAATGACAGGGTTTTAGGCGAGCAGTACTTC,CSANDRVLGEQYF
TRBV30,few,-,TRBJ2-3,TGTGCCTGGGGGGGAGGCACAGATACGCAGTATTTT,CAWGGGTDTQYF
TRBV29-1,-,TRBD1,TRBJ2-6,TGCAGCGTCGGACAGGGGGACGGGGCCAACGTCCTGACTTTC,CSVGQGDGANVLTF
TRBV19,-,TRBD2,TRBJ2-1,TGTGCCAGTACCCGAGGACTAGCGGGAGGATCGGTGCCCTACAATGAGCAGTTCTTC,CASTRGLAGGSVPYNEQFF
TRBV20-1,-,-,TRBJ1-1,TGCAGTGCTCCTCTCTTGCAGGGCGCTTTCTTT,CSAPLLQGAFF
TRBV24-1,-,-,TRBJ2-7,TGTGCCACCAGTGATGAAGGGCGAGAGCAGTACTTC,CATSDEGREQYF
TRBV28,few,-,TRBJ1-4,TGTGCCAGCAGAATCGGGAGAGAAAAACTGTTTTTT,CASRIGREKLFF
TRBV7-2,-,-,TRBJ2-5,TGTGCCAGCAGCCCCCCCGGGGGAGGGACCCAGTACTTC,CASSPPGGGTQYF
TRBV6-2/TRBV6-3,-,-,TRBJ1-2,TGTGCCAGCAGTTACATGGGTCTAAGTCTGGATGGCTACACCTTC,CASSYMGLSLDGYTF
TRBV7-2,-,TRBD1,TRBJ1-1,TGTGCCAGCAGCTTTGACAGGGTCGGCACTGAAGCTTTCTTT,CASSFDRVGTEAFF
TRBV29-1,few,-,TRBJ2-7,TGCAGCGTTGTGCCGGGAAGAACCTACGAGCAGTACTTC,CSVVPGRTYEQYF
TRBV6-5,-,TRBD1,TRBJ1-1,TGTGCCAGCAGCTCCACGATAGGACAGGGAGATAACACTGAAGCTTTCTTT,CASSSTIGQGDNTEAFF
TRBV6-6,-,TRBD2,TRBJ2-1,TGTGCCAGCAGTTCCCTCACCGGGAGGGCCTACAATGAGCAGTTCTTC,CASSSLTGRAYNEQFF
TRBV12-3/TRBV12-4,-,-,TRBJ1-5,TGTGCCAGCAGACAAACAGGGCTTTCCAATCAGCCCCAGCATTTT,CASRQTGLSNQPQHF
TRBV4-3,-,-,TRBJ1-1,TGCGCCAGCAGCCCTCGGTGGGCGCTGGGTATTATTGAAGCTTTCTTT,CASSPRWALGIIEAFF
TRBV7-2,few,-,TRBJ1-3,TGTGCCAGCAGCCCCGAAACTAGGACGGCTGGAAACACCATATATTTT,CASSPETRTAGNTIYF
TRBV18,-,-,TRBJ1-5,TGTGCCAGCTCATCCAACGGGGCCTCGGGAGGAAATCAGCCCCAGCATTTT,CASSSNGASGGNQPQHF
TRBV20-1,-,-,TRBJ2-5,TGCAGTGCGGGTAGGGGACAAGAGACCCAGTACTTC,CSAGRGQETQYF
TRBV5-6,-,TRBD1,TRBJ2-7,TGTGCCAGCAGCTCGACAGGGCACGAGCAGTACTTC,CASSSTGHEQYF
TRBV6-2/TRBV6-3,few,-,TRBJ1-2,TGTGCCATCCAGTCCTATGGCTACACCTTC,CAIQSYGYTF
TRBV19,few,-,TRBJ1-1,TGTGCCAGTATTTTGCGGCGGGGACCCCGCATGAACACTGAAGCTTTCTTT,CASILRRGPRMNTEAFF
TRBV20-1,-,-,TRBJ2-5,TGCAGTGCTAGAGATGTCCTGAGGGGAATGGAGACCCAGTACTTC,CSARDVLRGMETQYF
TRBV25-1,-,-,TRBJ1-6,TGTGCCAGCAGTGTCGACGGTCTCGGTTCACCCCTCCACTTT,CASSVDGLGSPLHF
TRBV12-3/TRBV12-4,-,-,TRBJ2-2,TGTGCCAGCAGTCCACAGTTCGCGAACACCGGGGAGCTGTTTTTT,CASSPQFANTGELFF
TRBV27,-,-,TRBJ1-2,TGTGCCAGCAGTTCCCCTAAAGGGGGAGGGAACTATGGCTACACCTTC,CASSSPKGGGNYGYTF
TRBV14,-,TRBD1,TRBJ1-1,TGTGCCAGCAGCCAAGATATGACAGGGAGGACTGAAGCTTTCTTT,CASSQDMTGRTEAFF